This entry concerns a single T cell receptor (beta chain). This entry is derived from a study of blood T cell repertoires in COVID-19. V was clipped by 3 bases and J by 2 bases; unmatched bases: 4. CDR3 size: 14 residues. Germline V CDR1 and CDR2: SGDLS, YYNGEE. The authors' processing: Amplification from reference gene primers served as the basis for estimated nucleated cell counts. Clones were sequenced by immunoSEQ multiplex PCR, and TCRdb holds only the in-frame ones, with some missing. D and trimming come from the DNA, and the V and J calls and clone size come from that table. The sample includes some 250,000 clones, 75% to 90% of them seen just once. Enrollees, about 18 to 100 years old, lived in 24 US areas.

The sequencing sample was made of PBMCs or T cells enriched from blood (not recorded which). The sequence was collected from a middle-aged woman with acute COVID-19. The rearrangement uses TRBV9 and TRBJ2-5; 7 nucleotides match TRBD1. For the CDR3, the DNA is TGTGCCAGCAGCGCAAGACAGGGACAAGAGACCCAGTACTTC. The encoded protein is CASSARQGQETQYF. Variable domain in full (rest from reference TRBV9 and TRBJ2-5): DSGVTQTPKHLITATGQRVTLRCSPRSGDLSVYWYQQSLDQGLQFLIQYYNGEERAKGNILERFSAQQFPDLHSELNLSSLELGDSALYFCASSARQGQETQYFGPGTRLLVL.